A single T cell receptor beta chain is shown here with its context. What it binds is unknown. These data originate in a study of T cell repertoires in cytomegalovirus infection. General study findings and limits: Cumulated frequencies of public TCR beta families served to identify carriers of CMV plus the relevant HLA. Dominant in the ex vivo response were TCR beta clonotypes restricted by HLA-C and specific for CMV.

MiXCR, run by TCRdb on the reads, gives a single entry per CDR3 protein. The profile shows some 700,000 distinct CDR3 sequences, approximately 40% of them singletons. CDR1 is SGHVS, CDR2 FQNEAQ, per germline. Trimming left V 1 base short and J 5 bases short, with 12 bases between. The CDR3 has 15 amino acids. This TCR was recovered from a human donor in good health (CMV status not recorded). Some clones in this sample may be carry-over from other donors' samples. The source material was PBMCs. The rearrangement links TRBV7-8 to TRBJ1-5; D may be TRBD1 (5 bases). As DNA, the CDR3 is TGTGCCAGCAGCTTAGTCCGGGGGTCATATCAGCCCCAGCATTTT. It translates to CASSLVRGSYQPQHF.